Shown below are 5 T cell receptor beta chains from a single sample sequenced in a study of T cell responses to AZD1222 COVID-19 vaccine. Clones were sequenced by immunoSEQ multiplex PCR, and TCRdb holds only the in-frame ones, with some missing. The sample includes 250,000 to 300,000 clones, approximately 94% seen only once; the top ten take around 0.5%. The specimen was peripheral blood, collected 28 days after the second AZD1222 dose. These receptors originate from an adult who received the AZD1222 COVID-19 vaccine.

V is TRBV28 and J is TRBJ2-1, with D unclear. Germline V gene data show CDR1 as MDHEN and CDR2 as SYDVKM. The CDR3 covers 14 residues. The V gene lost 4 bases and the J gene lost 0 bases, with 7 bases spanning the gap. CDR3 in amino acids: CASSSPGSYNEQFF. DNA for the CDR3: TGTGCCAGCAGTTCCCCGGGCTCCTACAATGAGCAGTTCTTC.

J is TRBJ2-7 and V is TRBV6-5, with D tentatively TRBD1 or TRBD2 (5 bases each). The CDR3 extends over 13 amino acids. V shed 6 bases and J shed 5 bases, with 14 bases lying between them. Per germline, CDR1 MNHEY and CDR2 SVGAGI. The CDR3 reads CASRTGAGNEQYF. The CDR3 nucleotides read TGTGCCAGCAGAACCGGGGCTGGGAACGAGCAGTACTTC.

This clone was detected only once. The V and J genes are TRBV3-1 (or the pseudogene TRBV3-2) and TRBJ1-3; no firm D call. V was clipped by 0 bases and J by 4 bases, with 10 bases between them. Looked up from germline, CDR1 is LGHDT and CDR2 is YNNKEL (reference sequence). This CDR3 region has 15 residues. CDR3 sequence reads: CASSQDREPGNTIYF. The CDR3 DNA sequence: TGTGCCAGCAGCCAAGATCGGGAGCCGGGAAACACCATATATTTT.

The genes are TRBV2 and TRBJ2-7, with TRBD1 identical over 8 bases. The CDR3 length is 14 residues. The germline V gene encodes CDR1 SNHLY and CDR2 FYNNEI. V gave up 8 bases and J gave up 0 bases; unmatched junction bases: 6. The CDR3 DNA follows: TGTGCCAGCCTGGGACAGGAACTCTCCTACGAGCAGTACTTC. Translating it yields CASLGQELSYEQYF.

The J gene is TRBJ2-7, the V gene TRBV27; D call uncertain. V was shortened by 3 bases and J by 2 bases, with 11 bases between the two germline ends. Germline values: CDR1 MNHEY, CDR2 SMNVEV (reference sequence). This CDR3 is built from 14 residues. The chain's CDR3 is CASSFRRGAYEQYF. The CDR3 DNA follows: TGTGCCAGCAGTTTTAGGCGCGGAGCCTACGAGCAGTACTTC.